This is a list of T cell receptor beta chains from one sample in a study of beta chain features in type 1 diabetes. Profiling relied on immunoSEQ multiplex PCR, and the TCRdb table lists in-frame clones only, not all of them. Of under 300,000 clones listed, roughly a tenth are singletons. The sample comprised naive CD4+ T cells from blood. Every receptor here comes from a man in his thirties or forties with type 1 diabetes. The CDR3 runs from the conserved cysteine through the conserved F or W. A D gene is named only where the DNA matches it firmly. Size values are once, few and many counts, or a class for expanded clones, and some rows have none.

d_gene	abundance	v_gene	j_gene	CDR3aa	CDR3nt
-	-	TRBV4-1	TRBJ2-4	CASSQEPRPWGDKNIQYF	TGCGCCAGCAGCCAAGAACCCCGGCCTTGGGGCGACAAAAACATTCAGTACTTC
-	once	TRBV4-3	TRBJ1-2	CASSQALSNYGYTF	TGCGCCAGCAGCCAAGCCCTTTCTAACTATGGCTACACCTTC
-	few	TRBV12-5	TRBJ1-1	CASGFLNTEAFF	TGTGCTAGTGGTTTCCTTAACACTGAAGCTTTCTTT
-	few	TRBV2	TRBJ2-3	CASSQEGTSTDTQYF	TGTGCCAGCAGCCAAGAGGGAACTAGCACAGATACGCAGTATTTT
-	few	TRBV5-4	TRBJ2-5	CASSLAGGAETQYF	TGTGCCAGCAGCTTGGCGGGGGGCGCGGAGACCCAGTACTTC
TRBD2	-	TRBV30	TRBJ2-3	CACSLGLAGRTDTQYF	TGTGCCTGCTCCTTAGGACTAGCGGGTAGGACAGATACGCAGTATTTT
-	few	TRBV7-8	TRBJ2-1	CASSPRRAPNEQFF	TGTGCCAGCAGCCCCCGGCGGGCACCCAATGAGCAGTTCTTC
-	-	TRBV27	TRBJ2-4	CASSRGGAAKNIQYF	TGTGCCAGCAGTCGAGGGGGTGCGGCCAAAAACATTCAGTACTTC
TRBD1	few	TRBV19	TRBJ1-2	CASSPGQGAFGYTF	TGTGCCAGTAGCCCGGGACAGGGGGCATTTGGCTACACCTTC
-	-	TRBV5-1	TRBJ2-1	CASSLMAGALYNEQFF	TGCGCCAGCAGCTTGATGGCGGGGGCCCTCTACAATGAGCAGTTCTTC
-	few	TRBV19	TRBJ2-5	CASSIGTRRETQYF	TGTGCCAGTAGTATTGGGACACGAAGAGAGACCCAGTACTTC
-	-	TRBV5-1	TRBJ2-3	CASSLRPGSNTDTQYF	TGCGCCAGCAGCCTAAGACCGGGGTCGAACACAGATACGCAGTATTTT
-	few	TRBV29-1	TRBJ2-1	CSVGANEQFF	TGCAGCGTTGGCGCCAATGAGCAGTTCTTC
-	-	TRBV7-9	TRBJ2-5	CASSLSWETQYF	TGTGCCAGCAGCTTAAGCTGGGAGACCCAGTACTTC
-	once	TRBV18	TRBJ1-1	CASASRNGERHTEAFF	TGTGCCAGCGCGTCCCGGAATGGGGAGAGGCACACTGAAGCTTTCTTT
-	-	TRBV29-1	TRBJ1-1	CSVRDQGDTEAFF	TGCAGCGTCAGGGATCAAGGGGACACTGAAGCTTTCTTT
-	few	TRBV7-7	TRBJ1-1	CASSPPRTENTEAFF	TGTGCTAGCAGCCCCCCGCGGACAGAGAACACTGAAGCTTTCTTT
-	few	TRBV14	TRBJ2-2	CASSPPTNTGELFF	TGTGCCAGCAGCCCGCCTACGAACACCGGGGAGCTGTTTTTT
-	few	TRBV4-1	TRBJ1-4	CASSQAIGEKLFF	TGCGCCAGCAGCCAGGCAATTGGTGAAAAACTGTTTTTT
TRBD2	-	TRBV7-9	TRBJ2-1	CASSSTPGTPGGEQFF	TGTGCCAGCAGCTCAACACCCGGGACCCCGGGGGGTGAGCAGTTCTTC
-	few	TRBV2	TRBJ2-2	CASTPTRVTGELFF	TGTGCCAGCACTCCGACCCGGGTTACCGGGGAGCTGTTTTTT
-	few	TRBV7-9	TRBJ1-2	CASSLGERGNYGYTF	TGTGCCAGCAGCTTAGGGGAGAGGGGGAACTATGGCTACACCTTC
TRBD1	few	TRBV4-3	TRBJ2-7	CASSRKAGTEIYEQYF	TGCGCCAGCAGCCGAAAAGCCGGGACAGAAATTTACGAGCAGTACTTC
-	few	TRBV7-2	TRBJ2-7	CASSLGAGYEQYF	TGTGCCAGCAGCTTAGGCGCTGGCTACGAGCAGTACTTC
-	-	TRBV5-1	TRBJ1-1	CASSSGGTSGDTEAFF	TGCGCCAGCAGCTCCGGGGGGACCTCAGGGGACACTGAAGCTTTCTTT
TRBD2	-	TRBV7-9	TRBJ2-1	CASSFPSGPSRGGEQFF	TGTGCCAGCAGCTTCCCTAGCGGGCCCTCTCGAGGGGGTGAGCAGTTCTTC
-	-	TRBV6-6	TRBJ1-2	CASRSRVSTNYGYTF	TGTGCCAGCAGATCCCGGGTTTCCACTAACTATGGCTACACCTTC
TRBD1	-	TRBV2	TRBJ1-2	CASSEEGQGSYGYTF	TGTGCCAGCAGTGAAGAAGGACAGGGGAGCTATGGCTACACCTTC
-	-	TRBV4-3	TRBJ1-2	CASSQSRTITYGYTF	TGCGCCAGCAGCCAATCCCGGACTATTACGTATGGCTACACCTTC